This T cell receptor beta chain was observed in a study of identical twins listed by TCRdb under 2016. For the study in its entirety: TCR alpha and beta repertoires from monozygotic twins, unrelated adults of various ages and cord blood were deep-sequenced to test whether fetal clonotypes persist. Replicate twin experiments were performed at different times using different library preparation protocols to rule out contamination. General findings and caveats noted by the study authors: Fewer insertions were carried by abundant cord blood beta clonotypes; a weaker similar trend was observed in young adult naive repertoires, while no such trend was observed in memory repertoires. Zero-insertion analyses could be partly confounded by invariant T cells such as MAIT and iNKT, though diverse VJ usage argued against such confounding for most clonotypes. Compared with coincidental sharing between unrelated individuals, out-of-frame TCR alpha sequences shared between twins had an excess of sequences with low generation probability. The excess sharing between twins in beta out-of-frame sequences was weaker because fewer shared sequences reduced the signal-to-noise ratio. In monozygotic twins, recombination models systematically underestimated out-of-frame TCR alpha sharing, but the models matched the sharing seen between unrelated individuals. Conclusions relied on cross-sectional statistical analysis, since the same donors could not be followed over many years.

Every donor was a healthy Caucasian. Three unrelated non-twin adults were additionally sequenced: a male aged 18 to 30, a male aged 50 to 60 and a female aged 50 to 60. Miltenyi CD45RO+ enrichment and human naive T-cell isolation kits were used to isolate memory (CD45RO+) and naive T cells from PBMC. The library was obtained by 5' RACE. The sample was run on an Illumina HiSeq 2000. A universal primer binding site was introduced by template switching, and a unique molecular identifier was present in the final cDNA, enabling accurate counting of TCR cDNA molecules. Specific primers in the conserved constant-segment region were used to synthesize first-strand cDNA for the TCR alpha and beta chains. To control for contamination, each cDNA library was double barcoded with a SMART-Mk sample barcode plus Illumina barcodes. TruSeq adapter sequences and Illumina sample barcodes were added in two successive PCR steps. The Illumina HiSeq platform was used with custom primers to sequence TCR alpha and beta cDNA libraries. In the paper's pipeline: MiGEC processed the raw reads to extract unique molecular identifiers, while MiXCR was used to determine the CDR3 positions. Recombination models were inferred per individual with the repgenHMM and IGoR tools using an EM algorithm. Shared clonotypes were analyzed with the tcR package in R, and sharing was normalized by the product of cloneset sizes. To study raw recombination without the effects of thymic and clonal selection, out-of-frame nonproductive sequences were analyzed. TCRdb took the public reads, trimmed them with fastp at Q25, ran MiXCR for clone calling and kept in-frame beta chains. All rows with the same CDR3 protein become a single entry with the most common DNA and genes. The V and J calls reflect TCRdb's pipeline rather than the authors' work. The sample table holds 400,000 to 500,000 distinct CDR3 sequences, of which less than 20% were seen once. The ten largest clones take up around 10% of the sample.

About this clonotype: What antigen it recognizes has not been identified. Base qualities are not recorded, but no much larger clone differs from it by a single base.

Compared with germline, V lacks 5 bases and J lacks 3 bases; bases without a gene match: 13. Including cysteine and phenylalanine, the CDR3 has 16 amino acids. CDR3 DNA is the only sequence kept; it has 48 bases, read in frame from the first base. CDR1 and CDR2, looked up from the germline V gene (reference sequence), are LNHNV and YYDKDF. The TCR sequence derives from a man aged 50-59 years in good health. This chain is built from TRBV15 and TRBJ2-7; 7 bases in the junction line up with TRBD2. The sequenced material came from naive T cells sorted from blood. What the cell subset or site label conveys for this sample: cells isolated with a human naive T-cell isolation kit. The DNA is TGTGCCACCAGCCGCCTAGGGAGGGACGGCGGCTACGAGCAGTACTTC. Translated, it gives CATSRLGRDGGYEQYF.